These 5 T cell receptor beta chains came from one sample sequenced in a study of T cell responses to AZD1222 COVID-19 vaccine. Repertoires were generated with immunoSEQ multiplex PCR, while TCRdb's copy carries only in-frame clones and drops some. The sample has under 200,000 clones, less than 95% seen once. The sample in question was peripheral blood, obtained on day 0 of AZD1222 vaccination. The source is an adult in good health.

The chain uses TRBV27 and TRBJ2-5, with 7 bases that match TRBD2. Trimming at V came to 0 bases and at J to 5 bases, leaving 6 bases not matched to a gene. The CDR3 runs 15 residues. CDR1 is MNHEY, CDR2 SMNVEV, per germline (reference sequence). CDR3 amino acids: CASSLSPGLSETQYF. The CDR3 nucleotides are TGTGCCAGCAGTTTATCCCCGGGACTATCGGAGACCCAGTACTTC.

V is TRBV15 and J is TRBJ1-4; D perhaps matches TRBD1 (5 bases). The CDR3 sequence is 18 residues long. The germline V gene has CDR1 LNHNV and CDR2 YYDKDF (reference sequence). Deletions cut 5 bases from V and 0 bases from J, with 19 bases between. The CDR3 region is CATSWRAGRITTNEKLFF. In nucleotides, the CDR3 is TGTGCCACCAGCTGGCGCGCGGGACGCATTACAACTAATGAAAAACTGTTTTTT.

The V call is TRBV2, the J call TRBJ1-2, with TRBD1 identical over 7 bases. V gave up 5 bases and J gave up 7 bases; unmatched junction bases: 10. CDR1 is SNHLY, CDR2 FYNNEI, per germline. The CDR3 covers 14 residues. The DNA for the CDR3 is TGTGCCAGCAGTAGGACAGGCACCGATTTTGGCTACACCTTC. Translating it yields CASSRTGTDFGYTF. Combining the CDR3 with reference TRBV2 and TRBJ1-2 gives the whole variable domain EPEVTQTPSHQVTQMGQEVILRCVPISNHLYFYWYRQILGQKVEFLVSFYNNEISEKSEIFDDQFSVERPDGSNFTLKIRSTKLEDSAMYFCASSRTGTDFGYTFGSGTRLTVV.

The chain uses TRBV19 and TRBJ1-2; TRBD1 agrees at 9 bases. Germline V lookup: CDR1 LNHDA, CDR2 SQIVND (reference sequence). This CDR3 has 17 residues. V shed 3 bases and J 4 bases; nucleotides not matched to a gene: 12. CDR3 nucleotides: TGTGCCAGTAGTATCCACTCTCCGGGACAGGGAAGCTATGGCTACACCTTC. It yields the protein CASSIHSPGQGSYGYTF.

This clone was counted a single time. This chain links TRBV21-1 with TRBJ2-3; the D segment call TRBD1 is taken from the table without a DNA check. TRBV21-1 is an annotated pseudogene. This CDR3 is built from 13 residues. CDR3 nucleotide sequence: TGTGCCAGCAAGGACAGGGGAAGGCACAACCCGTATTTT. Translation gives CASKDRGRHNPYF.